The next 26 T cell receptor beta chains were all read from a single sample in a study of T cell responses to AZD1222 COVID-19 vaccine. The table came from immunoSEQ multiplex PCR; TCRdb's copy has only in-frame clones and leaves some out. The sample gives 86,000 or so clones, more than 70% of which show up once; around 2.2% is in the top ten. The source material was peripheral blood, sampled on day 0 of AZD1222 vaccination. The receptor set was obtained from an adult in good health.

The CDR3 nucleotides are TGTGCCAGCAGCCAAGATATTGGGCAGGCCGGGCGGGTTGGCCAAGAGACCCAGTACTTC. As protein: CASSQDIGQAGRVGQETQYF. The chain employs TRBV14 and TRBJ2-5, with a tentative D call TRBD2 (5 bases). Germline loops: CDR1 SGHDN, CDR2 FVKESK. CDR3 size: 20 residues. Deletions cut 0 bases from V and 1 base from J, with 24 bases between.

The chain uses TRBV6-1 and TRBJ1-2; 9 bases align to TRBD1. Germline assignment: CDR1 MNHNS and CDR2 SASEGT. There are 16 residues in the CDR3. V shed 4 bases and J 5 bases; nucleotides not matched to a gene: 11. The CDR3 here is CASSVTSRQGGYGYTF. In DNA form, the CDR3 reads TGTGCCAGCAGTGTCACTAGTAGACAGGGGGGGTATGGCTACACCTTC.

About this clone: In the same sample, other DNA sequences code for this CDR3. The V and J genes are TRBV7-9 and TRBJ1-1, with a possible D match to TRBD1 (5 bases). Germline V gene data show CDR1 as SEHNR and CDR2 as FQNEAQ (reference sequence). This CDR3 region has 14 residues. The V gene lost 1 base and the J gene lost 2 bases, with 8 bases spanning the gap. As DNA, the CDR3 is TGTGCCAGCAGCTTAGTTGGGGCTAACACTGAAGCTTTCTTT. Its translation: CASSLVGANTEAFF.

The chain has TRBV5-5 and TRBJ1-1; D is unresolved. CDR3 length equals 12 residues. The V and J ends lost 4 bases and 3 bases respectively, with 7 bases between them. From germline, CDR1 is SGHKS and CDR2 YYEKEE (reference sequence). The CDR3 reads CASSTRDTEAFF. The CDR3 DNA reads TGTGCCAGCAGCACCCGGGACACTGAAGCTTTCTTT. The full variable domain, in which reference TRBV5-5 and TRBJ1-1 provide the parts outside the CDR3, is DAGVTQSPTHLIKTRGQQVTLRCSPISGHKSVSWYQQVLGQGPQFIFQYYEKEERGRGNFPDRFSARQFPNYSSELNVNALLLGDSALYLCASSTRDTEAFFGQGTRLTVV.

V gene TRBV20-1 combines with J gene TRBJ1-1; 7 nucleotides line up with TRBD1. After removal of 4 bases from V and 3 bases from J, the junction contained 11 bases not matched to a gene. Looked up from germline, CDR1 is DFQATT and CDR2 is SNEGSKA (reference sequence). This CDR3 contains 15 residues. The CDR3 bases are TGCAGTGCTAATGATGCCACAGGGGAGGACACTGAAGCTTTCTTT. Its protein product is CSANDATGEDTEAFF.

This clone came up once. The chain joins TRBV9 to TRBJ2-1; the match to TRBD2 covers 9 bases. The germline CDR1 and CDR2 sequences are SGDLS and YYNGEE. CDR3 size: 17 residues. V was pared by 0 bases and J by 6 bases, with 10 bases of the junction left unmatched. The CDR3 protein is CASSVGLSTSGSNEQFF. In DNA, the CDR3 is TGTGCCAGCAGCGTAGGCCTTTCAACTAGCGGGTCCAATGAGCAGTTCTTC.

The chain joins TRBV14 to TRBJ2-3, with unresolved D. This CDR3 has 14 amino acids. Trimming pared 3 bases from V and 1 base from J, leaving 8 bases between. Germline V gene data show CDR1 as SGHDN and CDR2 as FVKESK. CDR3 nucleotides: TGTGCCAGCAGCCAGTTTAAGGGCACAGATACGCAGTATTTT. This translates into CASSQFKGTDTQYF.

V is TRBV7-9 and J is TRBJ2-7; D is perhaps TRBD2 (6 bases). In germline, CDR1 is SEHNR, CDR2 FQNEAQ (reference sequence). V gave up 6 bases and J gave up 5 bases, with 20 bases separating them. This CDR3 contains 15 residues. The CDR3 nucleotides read TGTGCCAGCAGTCGAGGCGGGACGCTAGGGGACGAGCAGTACTTC. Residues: CASSRGGTLGDEQYF.

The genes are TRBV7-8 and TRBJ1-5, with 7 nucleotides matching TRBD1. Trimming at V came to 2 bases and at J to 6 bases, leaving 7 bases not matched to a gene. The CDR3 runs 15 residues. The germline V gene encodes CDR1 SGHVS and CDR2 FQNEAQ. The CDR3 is CASSLSGTAGQPQHF. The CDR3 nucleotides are TGTGCCAGCAGCTTAAGTGGGACAGCGGGTCAGCCCCAGCATTTT.

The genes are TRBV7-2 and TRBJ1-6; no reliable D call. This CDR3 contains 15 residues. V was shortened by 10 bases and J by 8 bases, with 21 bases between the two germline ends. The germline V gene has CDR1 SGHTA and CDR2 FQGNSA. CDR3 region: CATTRLGSGDSPLHF. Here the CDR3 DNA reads TGTGCCACCACTCGGCTAGGATCCGGAGATTCACCCCTCCACTTT. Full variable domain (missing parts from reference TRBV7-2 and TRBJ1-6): GAGVSQSPSNKVTEKGKDVELRCDPISGHTALYWYRQSLGQGLEFLIYFQGNSAPDKSGLPSDRFSAERTGGSVSTLTIQRTQQEDSAVYLCATTRLGSGDSPLHFGNGTRLTVT.

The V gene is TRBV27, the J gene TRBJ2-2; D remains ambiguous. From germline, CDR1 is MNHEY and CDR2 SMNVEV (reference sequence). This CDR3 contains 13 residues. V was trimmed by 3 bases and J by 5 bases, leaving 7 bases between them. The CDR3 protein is CASSFRRTGELFF. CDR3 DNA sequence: TGTGCCAGCAGTTTCCGGCGGACCGGGGAGCTGTTTTTT.

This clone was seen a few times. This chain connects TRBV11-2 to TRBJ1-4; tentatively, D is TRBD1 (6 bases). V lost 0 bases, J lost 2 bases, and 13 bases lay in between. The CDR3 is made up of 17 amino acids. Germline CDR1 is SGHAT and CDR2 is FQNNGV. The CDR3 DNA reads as TGTGCCAGCAGCTTAGACTTCCGACAGGTCACTAATGAAAAACTGTTTTTT. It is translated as CASSLDFRQVTNEKLFF.

CDR3 bases: TGTGCCAGCAGTGAATCCCAGGGGGCCTATGGCTACACCTTC. Protein product: CASSESQGAYGYTF. V is TRBV6-1 and J is TRBJ1-2; 8 bases are a match to TRBD1. The germline CDR1 and CDR2 sequences are MNHNS and SASEGT. The CDR3 totals 14 residues. J lost 4 bases, V lost 2 bases, and 3 bases had no gene match.

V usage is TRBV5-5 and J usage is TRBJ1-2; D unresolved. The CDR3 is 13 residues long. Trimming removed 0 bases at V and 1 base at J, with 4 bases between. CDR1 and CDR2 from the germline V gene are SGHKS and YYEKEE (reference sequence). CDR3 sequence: CASSLAVNYGYTF. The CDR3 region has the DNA TGTGCCAGCAGCTTGGCGGTTAACTATGGCTACACCTTC.

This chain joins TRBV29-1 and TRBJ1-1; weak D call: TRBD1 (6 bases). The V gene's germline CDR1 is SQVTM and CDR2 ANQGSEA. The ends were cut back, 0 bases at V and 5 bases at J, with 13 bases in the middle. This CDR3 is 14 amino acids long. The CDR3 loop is CSVEDARGVTEAFF. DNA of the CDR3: TGCAGCGTTGAAGATGCCAGGGGCGTAACTGAAGCTTTCTTT.

The chain's CDR3 is CASSPSTGNNEQFF. CDR3 DNA sequence: TGTGCCAGCAGCCCCAGCACAGGGAACAATGAGCAGTTCTTC. This chain links TRBV11-3 with TRBJ2-1; weak D call: TRBD1 (6 bases). V was trimmed by 5 bases and J by 5 bases, leaving 13 bases between them. This CDR3 has 14 residues. Germline CDR1 SGHNT, CDR2 YENEEA.

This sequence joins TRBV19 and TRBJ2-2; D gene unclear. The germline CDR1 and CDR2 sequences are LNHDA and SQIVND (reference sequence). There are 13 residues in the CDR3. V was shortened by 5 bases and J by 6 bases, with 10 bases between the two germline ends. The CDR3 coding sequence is TGTGCCAGTAGTTCCTTTACGGCCGGGGAGCTGTTTTTT. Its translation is CASSSFTAGELFF.

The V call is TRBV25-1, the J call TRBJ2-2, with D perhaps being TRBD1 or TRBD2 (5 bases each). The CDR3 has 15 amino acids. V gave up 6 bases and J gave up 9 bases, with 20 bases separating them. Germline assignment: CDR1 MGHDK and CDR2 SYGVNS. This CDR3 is CASSQGDHGIRELFF. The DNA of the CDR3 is TGTGCCAGCAGCCAAGGGGACCACGGGATCAGGGAGCTGTTTTTT.

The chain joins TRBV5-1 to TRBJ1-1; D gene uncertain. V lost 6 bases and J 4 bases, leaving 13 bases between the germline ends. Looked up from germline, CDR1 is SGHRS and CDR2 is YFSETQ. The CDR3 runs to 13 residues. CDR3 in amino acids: CASTKPEGTEAFF. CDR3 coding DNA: TGCGCCAGCACAAAACCAGAAGGCACTGAAGCTTTCTTT. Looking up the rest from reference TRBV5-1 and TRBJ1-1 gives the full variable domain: KAGVTQTPRYLIKTRGQQVTLSCSPISGHRSVSWYQQTPGQGLQFLFEYFSETQRNKGNFPGRFSGRQFSNSRSEMNVSTLELGDSALYLCASTKPEGTEAFFGQGTRLTVV.

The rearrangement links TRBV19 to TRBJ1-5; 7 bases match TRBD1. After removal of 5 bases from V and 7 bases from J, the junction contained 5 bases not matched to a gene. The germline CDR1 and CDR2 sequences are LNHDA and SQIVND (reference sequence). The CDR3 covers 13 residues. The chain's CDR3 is CASSPGGGQPQHF. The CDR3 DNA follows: TGTGCCAGTAGTCCAGGGGGAGGGCAGCCCCAGCATTTT.

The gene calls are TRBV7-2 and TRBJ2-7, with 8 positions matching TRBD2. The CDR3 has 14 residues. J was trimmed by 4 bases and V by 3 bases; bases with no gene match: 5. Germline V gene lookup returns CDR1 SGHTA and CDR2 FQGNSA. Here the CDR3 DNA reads TGTGCCAGCAGCTTCGGGACTAGTCGGTACGAGCAGTACTTC. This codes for CASSFGTSRYEQYF. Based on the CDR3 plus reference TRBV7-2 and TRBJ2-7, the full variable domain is GAGVSQSPSNKVTEKGKDVELRCDPISGHTALYWYRQSLGQGLEFLIYFQGNSAPDKSGLPSDRFSAERTGGSVSTLTIQRTQQEDSAVYLCASSFGTSRYEQYFGPGTRLTVT.

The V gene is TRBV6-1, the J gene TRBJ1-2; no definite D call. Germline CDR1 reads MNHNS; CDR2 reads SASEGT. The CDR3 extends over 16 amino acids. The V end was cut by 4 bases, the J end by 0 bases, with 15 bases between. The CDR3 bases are TGTGCCAGCAGTGCCCCCACATATATTGCTAACTATGGCTACACCTTC. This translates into CASSAPTYIANYGYTF.

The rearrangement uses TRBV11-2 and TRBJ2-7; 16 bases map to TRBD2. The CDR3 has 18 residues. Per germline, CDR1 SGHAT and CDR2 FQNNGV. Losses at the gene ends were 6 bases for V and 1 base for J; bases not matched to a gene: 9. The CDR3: CASRDGTSGRVGSYEQYF. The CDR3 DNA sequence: TGTGCCAGCAGAGATGGGACTAGCGGGAGGGTTGGGTCCTACGAGCAGTACTTC.

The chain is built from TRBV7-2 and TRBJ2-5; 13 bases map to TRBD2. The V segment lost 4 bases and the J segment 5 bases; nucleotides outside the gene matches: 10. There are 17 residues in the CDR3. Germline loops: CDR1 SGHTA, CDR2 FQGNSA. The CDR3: CASSSRTSGSITETQYF. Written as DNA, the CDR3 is TGTGCCAGCAGCTCGCGGACTAGCGGGAGTATCACGGAGACCCAGTACTTC.

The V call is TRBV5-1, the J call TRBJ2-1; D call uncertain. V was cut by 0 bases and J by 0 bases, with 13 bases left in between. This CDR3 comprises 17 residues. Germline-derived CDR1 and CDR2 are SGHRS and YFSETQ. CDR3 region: CASSLALTSSSYNEQFF. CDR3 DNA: TGCGCCAGCAGCTTGGCCCTGACATCGAGCTCCTACAATGAGCAGTTCTTC.

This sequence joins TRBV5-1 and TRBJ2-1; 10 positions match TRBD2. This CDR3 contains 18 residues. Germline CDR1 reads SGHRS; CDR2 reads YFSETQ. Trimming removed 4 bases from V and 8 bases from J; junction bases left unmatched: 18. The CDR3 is CASSPYPSGSASWYEQFF. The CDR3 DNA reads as TGCGCCAGCAGCCCCTACCCTAGCGGGAGTGCTTCTTGGTATGAGCAGTTCTTC.